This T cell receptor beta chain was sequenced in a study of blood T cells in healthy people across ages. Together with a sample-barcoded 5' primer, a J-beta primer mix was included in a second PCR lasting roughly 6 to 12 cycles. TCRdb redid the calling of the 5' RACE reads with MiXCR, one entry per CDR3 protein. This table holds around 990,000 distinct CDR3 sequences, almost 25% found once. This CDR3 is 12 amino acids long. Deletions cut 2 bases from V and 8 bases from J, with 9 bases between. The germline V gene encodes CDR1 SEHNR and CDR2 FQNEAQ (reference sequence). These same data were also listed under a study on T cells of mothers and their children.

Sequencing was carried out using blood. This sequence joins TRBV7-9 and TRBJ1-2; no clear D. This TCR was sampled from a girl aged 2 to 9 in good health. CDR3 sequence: CASSLSRQGYTF. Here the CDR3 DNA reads TGTGCCAGCAGCTTAAGTCGCCAGGGCTACACCTTC.